This T cell receptor (beta chain) was observed in a study of blood T cell repertoires in COVID-19. Across the study: Samples of COVID-19 (acute and convalescent) were obtained from the United States, Italy and Spain.

Under the authors' procedure: From reference gene primer amplification, estimates of nucleated cell counts were derived. Repertoires were generated with immunoSEQ multiplex PCR, while TCRdb's copy carries only in-frame clones and drops some. That table furnishes V, J and clone size, whereas the DNA furnished D and trimming. The sample yields 56,000 or so clones, about 89% seen once. Trimming took 0 bases from V and 2 from J, leaving 19 bases between them. The CDR3 loop spans 18 amino acids. Germline V gene data show CDR1 as SGHTA and CDR2 as FQGNSA. The source material was peripheral blood. The chain joins TRBV7-2 to TRBJ2-5; possible D gene TRBD2, 6 bases. The receptor's source is a human donor in a cohort sampled during active COVID-19. CDR3 coding DNA: TGTGCCAGCAGCTTAGCCCCTCATGCGCGGGGAGATCAAGAGACCCAGTACTTC. Its translation is CASSLAPHARGDQETQYF.